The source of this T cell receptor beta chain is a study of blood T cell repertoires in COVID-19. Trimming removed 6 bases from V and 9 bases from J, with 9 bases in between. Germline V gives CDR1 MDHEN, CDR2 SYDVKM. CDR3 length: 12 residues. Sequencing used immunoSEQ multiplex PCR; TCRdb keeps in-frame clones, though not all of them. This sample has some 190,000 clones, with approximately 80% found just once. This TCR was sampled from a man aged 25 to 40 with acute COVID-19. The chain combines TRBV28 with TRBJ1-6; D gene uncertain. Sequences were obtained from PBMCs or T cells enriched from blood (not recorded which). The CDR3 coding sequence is TGTGCCAGCAGGACTGGTGGTTCACCCCTCCACTTT. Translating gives CASRTGGSPLHF.